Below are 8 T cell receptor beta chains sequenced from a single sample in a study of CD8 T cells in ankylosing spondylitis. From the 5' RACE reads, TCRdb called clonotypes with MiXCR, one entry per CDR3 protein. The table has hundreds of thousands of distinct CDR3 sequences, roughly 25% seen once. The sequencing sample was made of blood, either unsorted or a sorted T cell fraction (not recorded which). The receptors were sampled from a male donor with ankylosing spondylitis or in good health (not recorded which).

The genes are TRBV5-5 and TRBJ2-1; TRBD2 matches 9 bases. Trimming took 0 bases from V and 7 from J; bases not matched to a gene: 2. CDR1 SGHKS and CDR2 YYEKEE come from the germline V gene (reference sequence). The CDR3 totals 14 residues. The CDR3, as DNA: TGTGCCAGCAGCTTGGGACTAGCGGCTAATGAGCAGTTCTTC. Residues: CASSLGLAANEQFF.

CDR3: CSVEGTSGAEETQYF. The DNA of the CDR3 is TGCAGCGTTGAAGGGACTAGCGGGGCCGAAGAGACCCAGTACTTC. The V call is TRBV29-1, the J call TRBJ2-5, with 12 bases that match TRBD2. Germline CDR1 SQVTM, CDR2 ANQGSEA. The CDR3 spans 15 residues. After removal of 1 base from V and 3 bases from J, the junction contained 3 bases not matched to a gene.

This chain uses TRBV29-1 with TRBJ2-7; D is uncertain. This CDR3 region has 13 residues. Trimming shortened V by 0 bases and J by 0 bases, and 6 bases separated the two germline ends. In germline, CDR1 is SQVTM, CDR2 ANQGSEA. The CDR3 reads CSVEDSRSYEQYF. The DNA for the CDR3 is TGCAGCGTTGAAGACAGCCGCTCCTACGAGCAGTACTTC.

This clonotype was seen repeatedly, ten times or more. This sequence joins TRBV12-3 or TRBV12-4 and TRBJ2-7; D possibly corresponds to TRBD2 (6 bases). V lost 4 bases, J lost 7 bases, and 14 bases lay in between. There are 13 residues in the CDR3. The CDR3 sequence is CASSSRGPHEQYF. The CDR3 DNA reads TGTGCCAGCAGTTCGCGGGGTCCCCATGAGCAGTACTTC.

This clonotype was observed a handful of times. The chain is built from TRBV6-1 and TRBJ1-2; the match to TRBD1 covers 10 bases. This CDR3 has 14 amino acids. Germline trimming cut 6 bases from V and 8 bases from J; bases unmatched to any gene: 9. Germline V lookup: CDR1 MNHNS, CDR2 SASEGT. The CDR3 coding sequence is TGTGCCAGCAGGCGAAGGGACAGGGGTTCCGGCTACACCTTC. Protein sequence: CASRRRDRGSGYTF.

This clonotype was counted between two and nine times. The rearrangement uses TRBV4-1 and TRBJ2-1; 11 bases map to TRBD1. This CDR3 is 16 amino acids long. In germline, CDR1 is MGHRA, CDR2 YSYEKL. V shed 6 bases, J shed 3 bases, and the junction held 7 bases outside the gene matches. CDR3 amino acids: CASSQTGTGGYNEQFF. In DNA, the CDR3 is TGCGCCAGCAGTCAAACCGGGACAGGGGGCTACAATGAGCAGTTCTTC.

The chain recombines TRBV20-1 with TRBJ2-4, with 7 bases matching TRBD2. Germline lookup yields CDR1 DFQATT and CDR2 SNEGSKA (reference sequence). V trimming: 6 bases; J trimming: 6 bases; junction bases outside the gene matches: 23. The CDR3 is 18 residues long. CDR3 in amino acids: CSARAPSGGGQMGNIQYF. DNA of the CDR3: TGCAGTGCCAGGGCCCCCTCGGGGGGAGGGCAGATGGGAAACATTCAGTACTTC.

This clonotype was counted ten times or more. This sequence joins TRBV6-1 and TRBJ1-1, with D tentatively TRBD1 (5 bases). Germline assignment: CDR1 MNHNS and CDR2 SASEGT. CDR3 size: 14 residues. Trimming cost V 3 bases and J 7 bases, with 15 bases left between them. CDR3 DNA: TGTGCCAGCAGTGATTTGGGGCCGAATGGTGAAGCTTTCTTT. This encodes CASSDLGPNGEAFF.